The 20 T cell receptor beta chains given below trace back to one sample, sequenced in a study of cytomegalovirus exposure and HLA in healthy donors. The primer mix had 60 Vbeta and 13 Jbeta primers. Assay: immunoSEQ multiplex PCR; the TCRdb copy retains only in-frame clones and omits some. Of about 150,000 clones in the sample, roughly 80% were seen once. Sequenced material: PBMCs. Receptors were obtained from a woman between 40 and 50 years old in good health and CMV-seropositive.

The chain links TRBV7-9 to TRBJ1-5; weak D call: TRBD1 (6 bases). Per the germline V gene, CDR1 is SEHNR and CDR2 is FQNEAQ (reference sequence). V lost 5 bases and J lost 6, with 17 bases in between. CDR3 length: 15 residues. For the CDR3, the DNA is TGTGCCAGCAGCCAACAGGGAGAGGGTGGTCAGCCCCAGCATTTT. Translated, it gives CASSQQGEGGQPQHF.

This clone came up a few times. CDR3 loop: CASSPEGLAGVLTDTQYF. CDR3 nucleotide sequence: TGTGCCAGCAGCCCAGAGGGACTAGCGGGAGTCCTCACAGATACGCAGTATTTT. V is TRBV7-2 and J is TRBJ2-3; 14 positions match TRBD2. V shed 5 bases, J shed 2 bases, and the junction held 9 bases outside the gene matches. This CDR3 contains 18 residues. CDR1 is SGHTA, CDR2 FQGNSA, per germline.

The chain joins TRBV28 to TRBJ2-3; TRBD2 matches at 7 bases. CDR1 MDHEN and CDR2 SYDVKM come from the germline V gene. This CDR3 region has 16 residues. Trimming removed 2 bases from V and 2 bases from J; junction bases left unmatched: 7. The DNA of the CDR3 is TGTGCCAGCAGTTTAGCATCGGCGGGGGACACAGATACGCAGTATTTT. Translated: CASSLASAGDTDTQYF. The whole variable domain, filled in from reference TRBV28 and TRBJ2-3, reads DVKVTQSSRYLVKRTGEKVFLECVQDMDHENMFWYRQDPGLGLRLIYFSYDVKMKEKGDIPEGYSVSREKKERFSLILESASTNQTSMYLCASSLASAGDTDTQYFGPGTRLTVL.

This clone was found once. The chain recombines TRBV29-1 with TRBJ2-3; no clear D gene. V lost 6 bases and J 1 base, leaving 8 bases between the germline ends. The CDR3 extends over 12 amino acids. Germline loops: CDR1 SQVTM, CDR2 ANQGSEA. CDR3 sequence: CSVEDGTDTQYF. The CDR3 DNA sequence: TGCAGCGTAGAGGATGGCACAGATACGCAGTATTTT.

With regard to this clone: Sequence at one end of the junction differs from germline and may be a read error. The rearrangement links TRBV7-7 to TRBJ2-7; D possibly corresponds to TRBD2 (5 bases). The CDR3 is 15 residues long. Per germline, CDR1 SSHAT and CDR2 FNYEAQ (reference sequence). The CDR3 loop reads CASSPGSGPSYEQYF. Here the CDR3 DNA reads TGTGCTAGCAGCCCGGGATCCGGCCCGTCCTACGAGCAGTACTTC.

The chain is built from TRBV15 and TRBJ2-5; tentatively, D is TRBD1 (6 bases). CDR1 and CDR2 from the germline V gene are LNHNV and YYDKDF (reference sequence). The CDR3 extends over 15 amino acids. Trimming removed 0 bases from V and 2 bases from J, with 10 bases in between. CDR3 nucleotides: TGTGCCACCAGCAGAGATCCTGGACAGCAAGAGACCCAGTACTTC. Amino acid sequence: CATSRDPGQQETQYF.

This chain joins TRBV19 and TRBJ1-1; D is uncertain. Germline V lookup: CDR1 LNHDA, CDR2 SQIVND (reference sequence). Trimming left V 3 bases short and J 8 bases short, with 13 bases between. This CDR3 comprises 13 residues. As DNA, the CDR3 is TGTGCCAGTAGTATGGGCGGGAGAAGGGAAGCTTTCTTT. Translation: CASSMGGRREAFF. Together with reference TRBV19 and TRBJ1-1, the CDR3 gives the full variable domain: DGGITQSPKYLFRKEGQNVTLSCEQNLNHDAMYWYRQDPGQGLRLIYYSQIVNDFQKGDIAEGYSVSREKKESFPLTVTSAQKNPTAFYLCASSMGGRREAFFGQGTRLTVV.

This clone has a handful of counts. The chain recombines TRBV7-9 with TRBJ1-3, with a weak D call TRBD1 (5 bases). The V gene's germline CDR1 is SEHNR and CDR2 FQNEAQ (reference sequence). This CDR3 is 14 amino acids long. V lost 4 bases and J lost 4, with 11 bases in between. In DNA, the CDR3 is TGTGCCAGCAGCTCCAGGGAAGCAGGAAACACCATATATTTT. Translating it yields CASSSREAGNTIYF.

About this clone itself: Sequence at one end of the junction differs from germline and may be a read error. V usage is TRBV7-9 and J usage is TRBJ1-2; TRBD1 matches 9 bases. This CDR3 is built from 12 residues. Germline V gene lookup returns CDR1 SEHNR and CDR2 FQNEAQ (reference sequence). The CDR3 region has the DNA TGTGCCAGCAGCGCCGGGACAGGGCCTGAGCTCTTC. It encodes CASSAGTGPELF. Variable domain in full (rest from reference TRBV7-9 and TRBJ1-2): DTGVSQNPRHKITKRGQNVTFRCDPISEHNRLYWYRQTLGQGPEFLTYFQNEAQLEKSRLLSDRFSAERPKGSFSTLEIQRTEQGDSAMYLCASSAGTGPELFGSGTRLTVV.

CDR3 protein: CASSRNLDGANYGYTF. Here the CDR3 DNA reads TGTGCCAGCTCGCGAAACCTGGATGGAGCTAACTATGGCTACACCTTC. The chain joins TRBV18 to TRBJ1-2; D is uncertain. The V and J ends lost 6 bases and 0 bases respectively, with 17 bases between them. Germline V CDR1 and CDR2: KGHSH, LQKENI. This CDR3 comprises 16 residues.

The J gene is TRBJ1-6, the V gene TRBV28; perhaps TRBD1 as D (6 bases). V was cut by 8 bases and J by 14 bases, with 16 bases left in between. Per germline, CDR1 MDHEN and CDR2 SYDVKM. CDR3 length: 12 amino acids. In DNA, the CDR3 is TGTGCCAGCGGACAGTCCCTTATGACCCTCCACTTT. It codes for CASGQSLMTLHF. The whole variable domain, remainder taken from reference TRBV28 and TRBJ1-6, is DVKVTQSSRYLVKRTGEKVFLECVQDMDHENMFWYRQDPGLGLRLIYFSYDVKMKEKGDIPEGYSVSREKKERFSLILESASTNQTSMYLCASGQSLMTLHFGNGTRLTVT.

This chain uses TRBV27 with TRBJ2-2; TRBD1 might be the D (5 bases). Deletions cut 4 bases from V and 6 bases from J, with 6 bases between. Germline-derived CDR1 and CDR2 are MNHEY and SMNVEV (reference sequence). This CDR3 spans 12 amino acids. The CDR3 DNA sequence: TGTGCCAGCAGTTGGGGCTCCGGGGAGCTGTTTTTT. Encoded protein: CASSWGSGELFF.

CDR3 residues: CASRPPGGMNTEAFF. The CDR3 DNA reads as TGTGCCAGCCGACCGCCAGGGGGCATGAACACTGAAGCTTTCTTT. V gene TRBV6-1 combines with J gene TRBJ1-1; 8 bases align to TRBD1. CDR1 MNHNS and CDR2 SASEGT come from the germline V gene. J was trimmed by 0 bases and V by 8 bases; bases with no gene match: 8. This CDR3 region has 15 residues.

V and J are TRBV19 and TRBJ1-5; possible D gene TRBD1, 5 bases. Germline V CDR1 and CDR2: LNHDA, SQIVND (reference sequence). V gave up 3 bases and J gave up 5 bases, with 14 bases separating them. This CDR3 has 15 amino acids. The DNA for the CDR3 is TGTGCCAGTAGTATTACGGGGGGAGAAGATCAGCCCCAGCATTTT. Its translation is CASSITGGEDQPQHF.

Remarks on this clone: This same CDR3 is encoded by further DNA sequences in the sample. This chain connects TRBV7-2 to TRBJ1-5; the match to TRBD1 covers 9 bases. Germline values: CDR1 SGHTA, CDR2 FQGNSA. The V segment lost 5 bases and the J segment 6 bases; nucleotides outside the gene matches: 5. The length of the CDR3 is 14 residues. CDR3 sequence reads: CASSPTGGGQPQHF. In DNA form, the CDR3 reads TGTGCCAGCAGCCCGACAGGGGGAGGTCAGCCCCAGCATTTT.

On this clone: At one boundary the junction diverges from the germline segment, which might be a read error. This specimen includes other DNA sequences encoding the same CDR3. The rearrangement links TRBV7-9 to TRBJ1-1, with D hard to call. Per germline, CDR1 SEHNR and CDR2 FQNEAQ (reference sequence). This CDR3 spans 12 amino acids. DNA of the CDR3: TGTTCCAGCAGCCCCCTAAACACTGAAGCTTTCTTT. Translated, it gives CSSSPLNTEAFF.

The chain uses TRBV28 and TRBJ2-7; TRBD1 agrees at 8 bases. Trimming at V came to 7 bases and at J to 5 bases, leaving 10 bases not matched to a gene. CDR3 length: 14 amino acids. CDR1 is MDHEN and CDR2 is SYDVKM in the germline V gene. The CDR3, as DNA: TGTGCCAGCACCGCCGGACAGGGTTCCCACGAGCAGTACTTC. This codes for CASTAGQGSHEQYF.

The CDR3: CASSLTTSGGISYNEQFF. CDR3 sequence (DNA): TGTGCCAGCAGTTTAACGACTTCGGGAGGTATCTCCTACAATGAGCAGTTCTTC. The chain uses TRBV28 and TRBJ2-1, with 7 bases identical to TRBD2. Germline CDR1 and CDR2: MDHEN and SYDVKM. The trim removed 2 bases at V and 0 bases at J, leaving 10 bases unmatched. The CDR3 has 18 amino acids.

CDR3 bases: TGTGCCAGCAGTTTATCATCCTTTCAGCCCCAGCATTTT. This translates into CASSLSSFQPQHF. The chain has TRBV27 and TRBJ1-5; D gene unclear. Germline CDR1 reads MNHEY; CDR2 reads SMNVEV (reference sequence). With 0 bases removed from V and 6 bases from J, the gap between germline ends came to 6 bases. There are 13 residues in the CDR3.

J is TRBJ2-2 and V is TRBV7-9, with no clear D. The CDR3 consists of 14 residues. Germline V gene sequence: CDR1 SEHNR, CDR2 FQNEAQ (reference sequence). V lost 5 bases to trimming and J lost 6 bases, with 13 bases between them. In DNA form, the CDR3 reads TGTGCCAGCAGCAGCCGTTTCGGGTCCGGGGAGCTGTTTTTT. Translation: CASSSRFGSGELFF.